One T cell receptor beta chain is described in this entry. The antigen it binds to is not known. No base quality information exists; no much larger clone differs at one position. Using the deep immunoSEQ assay, multiplex PCR amplified TCR CDR3 regions from genomic DNA. Genomic DNA extracted from each cell subset was distributed evenly over all wells of several immunoSEQ 96-well plates, and each plate served as one replicate. For sorted subsets, around 200 ng genomic DNA, equal to tens of thousands of T cell genomes, was loaded into each replicate PCR. The purified libraries were quantified using a Qubit 3.0 fluorometer, sized with a Bioanalyzer 2100, and then quantified again using the KAPA Library Quantification kit. Each immunoSEQ 96-well plate was sequenced on its own single-read 150-cycle Illumina NextSeq 550 flow cell. The published analysis was carried out like this. Because only junctional sequences without quality scores were contained in the immunoSEQ output, filtering matching that applied to full-length reads could not be performed. Sequences were annotated with PyIR, a Python wrapper for IgBLAST v1.9, and V/J genes and CDR3 were assigned using IMGT germline references. Reads were removed for weak V/J assignments (E-value above 1e-6), missing CDR3, stop codons, out-of-frame junctions, or ambiguous translated residues. V3J clonotypes were defined as sequences sharing an identical inferred V gene, J gene, and CDR3 amino acid sequence. The percentage overlap between two repertoires was calculated by dividing the number of shared unique clonotypes by the size of the smaller repertoire. Repertoire richness was assessed with RTK rarefaction, the Chao1 estimator, and Recon v2.1 estimates of unobserved clonotypes. For all TCRbeta clonotypes obtained by the gDNA method from a handful of donors, generation probabilities were computed with OLGA. Entries here come from immuneACCESS through TCRdb and include only in-frame sequences with V and J called. Some clones fail to appear in such tables; in the studies checked, an unresolved V gene covers under half of the shortfall, and the cause of the remainder is unknown. D and trimming come from the DNA, and the V and J calls and clone size come from that table. The sample table lists about 2.4 million clones, more than 85% of them with a count of one. The ten largest clones add up to 0.36% of the sample.

The cysteine opens and the phenylalanine closes a CDR3 of 13 amino acids. Only the CDR3 portion is preserved as DNA: 39 bases, with reading frame beginning at the first base. From a lookup of the germline V gene, CDR1 and CDR2 are SGHAT and FQNNGV. At the junction V is shortened by 5 bases and J by 3 bases, with 9 bases in between. This entry belongs to a study of shared clonotypes between healthy human individuals (dated by TCRdb to the early 2020s). Describing the broader study: The cohort included a few men and a couple of women between 18 and 49 years of age. To increase sequencing depth and limit assay-specific biases, TCR repertoire library preparation and sequencing were carried out by different laboratories using diverse techniques. For each donor, CD4 naive and CD4 memory were each run on three plates, CD8 naive on two plates, and CD8 memory on one plate. Leukapheresis yielded between about 0.8 and 9.5 billion PBMCs per donor. To estimate repertoire size and how much clonotypes are shared between individuals, the study performed deep sequencing of blood TCR repertoires from roughly five healthy adults.

Study-wide findings and limitations: Sharing across a few donors was observed for around 4.8% of naive CD4, under 4% of naive CD8, 2% to 2.5% of memory CD4, and about 0.38% of memory CD8 clonotypes. The small number of donors limited the genetic and exposure-history diversity represented. Incomplete sequencing was indicated by rarefaction of sorted-subset datasets, despite the large sequencing depth. Pairwise subsampling led to the expectation that sequencing depth would affect the degree of clonotype sharing among donors. Clonotypes shared by all four sorted-subset donors showed higher generation probabilities than non-shared clonotypes. Sampling was restricted to blood, and TCR repertoires in tissue are likely to differ from TCR repertoires in blood. Larger estimated clonotype richness was generally found for naive subsets than for memory subsets.

The donors were healthy, HIV-negative adults who had no recently reported acute infections or vaccinations. Every donor was a Caucasian adult living in Nashville, Tennessee, USA. CD4+ T cells were enriched by magnetic negative selection; naive cells were then positively selected on CD45RA, and the negative fraction formed the memory subset. Blood was collected by leukapheresis, and PBMCs were isolated by Ficoll-Histopaque density gradient centrifugation and then cryopreserved in liquid nitrogen vapor phase. Analytical flow cytometry was used to check the purity and quantity of each magnetically sorted T cell population. Genomic DNA was isolated from each sorted fraction and quantified by UV absorbance on a Nanodrop 2000c.

The chain links TRBV11-2 with TRBJ2-3, with the D gene too uncertain to name. Sequencing was done on a sample of naive CD4+ T cells from PBMCs. The label giving this sample's cell subset or site can be read as: CD45RA+ positively selected. This clonotype was obtained from a man between 18 and 29 years old in good health. Some clones in this sample may be carry-over from other donors' samples. The nucleotide sequence is TGTGCCAGCAGCACATCGCCAACAGATACGCAGTATTTT. It encodes CASSTSPTDTQYF.